These 24 T cell receptor beta chains originate from one sample sequenced in a study of identical twins. A single record per CDR3 protein comes from TCRdb applying MiXCR to the 5' RACE reads. The sample records 700,000 to 950,000 distinct CDR3 sequences, roughly an eighth being singletons. This sample was also put to use in a study of yellow fever vaccine responses in identical twins.

Sequenced material: PBMCs. The receptors stem from a woman between 18 and 29 years old in good health.

The rearrangement uses TRBV4-1 and TRBJ1-6, with TRBD1 identical over 8 bases. CDR1 and CDR2 (germline): MGHRA, YSYEKL. The junction had 18 bases not matched to a gene; V was cut back by 10 bases and J by 10 bases. The CDR3 contains 16 residues. The CDR3 bases are TGCGCCACTGGGGGGCAGGGACAGGCATTTAAGTCACCCCTCCACTTT. Amino acids: CATGGQGQAFKSPLHF.

This clonotype occurred many times. V gene TRBV15 combines with J gene TRBJ2-1; TRBD1 agrees at 8 bases. Germline V CDR1 and CDR2: LNHNV, YYDKDF (reference sequence). V lost 3 bases, J lost 12 bases, and 13 bases stayed unmatched. The CDR3 has 15 amino acids. CDR3 amino acids: CATSRIPGQEAAQFF. In nucleotides, the CDR3 is TGTGCCACCAGCAGGATCCCGGGACAGGAAGCGGCGCAGTTCTTC.

The chain joins TRBV25-1 to TRBJ1-1; TRBD1 matches at 9 bases. The CDR3 totals 14 residues. V dropped 5 bases and J dropped 5; count of bases not matched to a gene: 6. Germline CDR1 and CDR2: MGHDK and SYGVNS. CDR3: CASSKQGAPTEAFF. CDR3 in DNA: TGTGCCAGCAGTAAACAGGGGGCGCCTACTGAAGCTTTCTTT.

The chain combines TRBV20-1 with TRBJ2-1; D possibly uses TRBD1 or TRBD2 (5 bases each). V lost 5 bases and J lost 7, with 18 bases in between. This CDR3 contains 14 residues. CDR1 DFQATT and CDR2 SNEGSKA come from the germline V gene (reference sequence). CDR3 nucleotide sequence: TGCAGTGCTCGCTCCGGGACGGTGGTTAATGAGCAGTTCTTC. As protein: CSARSGTVVNEQFF.

There are a few counts of this clonotype. The chain recombines TRBV7-9 with TRBJ2-3, with 7 bases identical to TRBD2. The J segment lost 5 bases and the V segment lost 1 base, leaving 9 bases of the junction unmatched. CDR3 length equals 16 residues. The germline V gene has CDR1 SEHNR and CDR2 FQNEAQ (reference sequence). As DNA, the CDR3 is TGTGCCAGCAGCTTAGGATTTGGCGGGAGAGGAGATACGCAGTATTTT. Its protein product is CASSLGFGGRGDTQYF.

On this clonotype: A single base separates this from a much larger clone, so it may be a read error. CDR3 sequence: CVSSLSPEGQQETQYF. CDR3 bases: TGTGTCAGCAGTTTATCGCCCGAGGGACAGCAAGAGACCCAGTACTTC. V is TRBV28 and J is TRBJ2-5, with 7 bases matching TRBD1. The CDR3 runs to 16 residues. Germline values: CDR1 MDHEN, CDR2 SYDVKM.

This clonotype has ten or more counts. The V and J genes are TRBV20-1 and TRBJ1-2; TRBD1 matches at 7 bases. The CDR3 length is 12 residues. V lost 7 bases to trimming and J lost 2 bases; unmatched junction nucleotides: 4. The V gene's germline CDR1 is DFQATT and CDR2 SNEGSKA (reference sequence). The CDR3 sequence: CSGAGGNYGYTF. CDR3 nucleotide sequence: TGCAGTGGGGCAGGGGGAAACTATGGCTACACCTTC.

The J gene is TRBJ2-2, the V gene TRBV5-1; D call uncertain. CDR1 and CDR2 (germline): SGHRS, YFSETQ. The V gene lost 6 bases and the J gene lost 2 bases, with 8 bases spanning the gap. This CDR3 is 13 amino acids long. The CDR3 sequence is CASNDINTGELFF. The CDR3 DNA reads as TGCGCCAGCAACGACATTAACACCGGGGAGCTGTTTTTT.

The CDR3 nucleotides are TGTGCCAGCAGGGGGGACGCATCTAATGAAAAACTGTTTTTT. Translating gives CASRGDASNEKLFF. The V call is TRBV2, the J call TRBJ1-4; D may be TRBD1 (5 bases). Germline V gives CDR1 SNHLY, CDR2 FYNNEI. Trimming removed 6 bases at V and 3 bases at J, with 11 bases between. There are 14 residues in the CDR3.

The chain has TRBV7-2 and TRBJ1-5; 8 bases are shared with TRBD1. This CDR3 spans 16 amino acids. CDR1 is SGHTA, CDR2 FQGNSA, per germline. V trimming: 3 bases; J trimming: 7 bases; junction bases outside the gene matches: 11. The DNA for the CDR3 is TGTGCCAGCAGCTTGGCTGGACAGGGAGTAGGACAGCCCCAGCATTTT. Its translation is CASSLAGQGVGQPQHF.

Ten or more counts support this clonotype. J is TRBJ2-1 and V is TRBV4-1; D perhaps matches TRBD2 (6 bases). V lost 0 bases, J lost 8 bases, and 20 bases lay in between. The CDR3 extends over 17 amino acids. The V gene's germline CDR1 is MGHRA and CDR2 YSYEKL. Here the CDR3 DNA reads TGCGCCAGCAGCCAAGATTCAGCTTCGGCGGGGTTCTATGAGCAGTTCTTC. Its protein product is CASSQDSASAGFYEQFF.

This clonotype has a handful of counts. The gene calls are TRBV12-3 or TRBV12-4 and TRBJ2-1, with D perhaps matching TRBD2 (6 bases). With 1 base removed from V and 2 bases from J, the gap between germline ends came to 9 bases. This CDR3 region has 15 residues. CDR3 protein: CASSLGDFTYNEQFF. The CDR3 DNA is TGTGCCAGCAGTTTAGGGGACTTCACCTACAATGAGCAGTTCTTC.

This clonotype was seen only a few times. The chain combines TRBV29-1 with TRBJ2-7, with TRBD1 matching 9 bases. Germline loops: CDR1 SQVTM, CDR2 ANQGSEA. CDR3 length: 14 amino acids. V trimming: 1 base; J trimming: 6 bases; junction bases outside the gene matches: 7. As DNA, the CDR3 is TGCAGCGTTGAAGTGGGACAGGGAATTTCCGAGCAGTACTTC. Its translation: CSVEVGQGISEQYF.

This clonotype has a count of ten or more. V is TRBV14 and J is TRBJ2-7; TRBD1 matches at 8 bases. Looked up from germline, CDR1 is SGHDN and CDR2 is FVKESK. This CDR3 is built from 14 residues. J lost 4 bases, V lost 3 bases, and 5 bases had no gene match. The CDR3 DNA sequence: TGTGCCAGCAGCCAGTCAGGGGGCGGATACGAGCAGTACGTC. Its translation: CASSQSGGGYEQYV.

The chain has TRBV5-1 and TRBJ2-1; D is unclear. V was shortened by 4 bases and J by 0 bases, with 11 bases between the two germline ends. Germline V gene lookup returns CDR1 SGHRS and CDR2 YFSETQ. The CDR3 totals 15 residues. CDR3 DNA: TGCGCCAGCAGCATTTGGGGTAGCTCCTACAATGAGCAGTTCTTC. It codes for CASSIWGSSYNEQFF.

This clonotype was seen a few times. The V gene is TRBV19, the J gene TRBJ1-5, with 8 bases matching TRBD1. Germline V lookup: CDR1 LNHDA, CDR2 SQIVND (reference sequence). V lost 5 bases to trimming and J lost 10 bases; unmatched junction nucleotides: 13. This CDR3 comprises 15 residues. The CDR3 nucleotides read TGTGCCAGTAGTCTTGGACAGGGCAGTGGGGTACCCCAGCATTTT. This translates into CASSLGQGSGVPQHF.

The sample holds many counts of this clonotype. The gene calls are TRBV12-3 or TRBV12-4 and TRBJ2-3; D is uncertain. Trimming shortened V by 5 bases and J by 6 bases, and 15 bases separated the two germline ends. The CDR3 sequence is 14 residues long. CDR3 coding DNA: TGTGCCAGCAGTAGCAGGACGTTGGGGGATACGCAGTATTTT. Protein sequence: CASSSRTLGDTQYF.

This clonotype has at least ten counts. The chain uses TRBV24-1 and TRBJ2-1; 7 nucleotides align to TRBD2. The germline V gene encodes CDR1 KGHDR and CDR2 SFDVKD. The CDR3 contains 17 residues. Trimming took 2 bases from V and 0 from J; bases not matched to a gene: 6. The CDR3 region is CATSDWGAGSSYNEQFF. CDR3 coding DNA: TGTGCCACCAGTGATTGGGGAGCGGGGAGCTCCTACAATGAGCAGTTCTTC.

This clonotype has only a few counts. The chain links TRBV14 to TRBJ2-1; 8 nucleotides agree with TRBD1. This CDR3 comprises 14 residues. Trimming took 4 bases from V and 8 from J; bases not matched to a gene: 7. The germline CDR1 and CDR2 sequences are SGHDN and FVKESK. The CDR3 DNA reads as TGTGCCAGCAGCCGCGGGACAGGACGTGATGAGCAGTTCTTC. Its protein product is CASSRGTGRDEQFF.

The chain has TRBV12-3 or TRBV12-4 and TRBJ2-2; the D gene could be TRBD1 or TRBD2 (5 bases each). The CDR3 is made up of 15 amino acids. Trimming removed 7 bases from V and 4 bases from J, with 16 bases in between. The CDR3 spells CASTEGTGGTGELFF. For the CDR3, the DNA is TGTGCCAGCACCGAAGGGACGGGCGGCACCGGGGAGCTGTTTTTT.

The gene calls are TRBV11-2 and TRBJ2-3, with 14 bases lining up with TRBD2. The length of the CDR3 is 19 residues. Per the germline V gene, CDR1 is SGHAT and CDR2 is FQNNGV. V was pared by 5 bases and J by 0 bases, with 10 bases of the junction left unmatched. CDR3 DNA: TGTGCCAGCAGCCGATCCAGGACTAGCGGGGGGTCTAGCACAGATACGCAGTATTTT. Translated, it gives CASSRSRTSGGSSTDTQYF. Together with reference TRBV11-2 and TRBJ2-3, the CDR3 gives the full variable domain: EAGVAQSPRYKIIEKRQSVAFWCNPISGHATLYWYQQILGQGPKLLIQFQNNGVVDDSQLPKDRFSAERLKGVDSTLKIQPAKLEDSAVYLCASSRSRTSGGSSTDTQYFGPGTRLTVL.

The sample holds many counts of this clonotype. This chain joins TRBV27 and TRBJ2-1, with 8 bases that match TRBD2. V lost 5 bases and J lost 0; bases outside the gene matches: 6. The CDR3 extends over 16 amino acids. The germline V gene encodes CDR1 MNHEY and CDR2 SMNVEV (reference sequence). This CDR3 is CASSPTSDSSYNEQFF. CDR3 nucleotides: TGTGCCAGCAGTCCGACTAGCGACAGCTCCTACAATGAGCAGTTCTTC.

This clonotype came up a few times. The chain has TRBV5-1 and TRBJ1-6; D gene ambiguous. This CDR3 spans 15 amino acids. CDR1 and CDR2 (germline): SGHRS, YFSETQ. Trimming took 4 bases from V and 3 from J, leaving 11 bases between them. The CDR3 coding sequence is TGCGCCAGCAGCCCCGCGACCGGCTATAATTCACCCCTCCACTTT. Translated: CASSPATGYNSPLHF.

This clonotype was observed a handful of times. V usage is TRBV20-1 and J usage is TRBJ2-5, with TRBD1 identical over 7 bases. The germline gives CDR1 DFQATT, CDR2 SNEGSKA (reference sequence). This CDR3 comprises 13 residues. As DNA, the CDR3 is TGCAGCGTAACGGGACAGAAACAAGAGACCCAGTACTTC. This gives the protein CSVTGQKQETQYF.